The source of this TCR beta chain is a study of technical replicates of blood from several donors (dated by TCRdb to about 2017). To prepare the library, the immunoSEQ multiplex PCR assay was applied. TCRdb stores this immuneACCESS table with in-frame sequences only. Part of the clones is absent; in the studies checked, under half of the shortfall reflects unresolved V genes, and no reason is known for the rest. This sample lists around 79,000 clones; 75% to 95% were detected once. The top ten clones comprise 0.3% to 0.45% of the sample. Remarks on this clone: The antigen this receptor binds is unknown. Nothing much larger sits one base from this clone, and base qualities are not available.

From the cysteine up to the phenylalanine, the CDR3 has a length of 14 residues. This entry keeps only the CDR3 DNA: 42 bases, framed from base 1. V ends up 5 bases short and J 5 bases short, with an unmatched junction base count of 5. According to the germline V gene, CDR1 reads MDHEN and CDR2 reads SYDVKM. The sequencing input was T cells isolated from PBMCs. The sequence was obtained from a human donor in good health. Some clones in this sample may be carry-over from other donors' samples. The chain was built from TRBV28 and TRBJ1-1, with 10 bases in between that match TRBD1. The encoded CDR3 is CASSPRTGGTEAFF. The nucleotide sequence reads TGTGCCAGCAGTCCTCGGACAGGGGGTACTGAAGCTTTCTTT.